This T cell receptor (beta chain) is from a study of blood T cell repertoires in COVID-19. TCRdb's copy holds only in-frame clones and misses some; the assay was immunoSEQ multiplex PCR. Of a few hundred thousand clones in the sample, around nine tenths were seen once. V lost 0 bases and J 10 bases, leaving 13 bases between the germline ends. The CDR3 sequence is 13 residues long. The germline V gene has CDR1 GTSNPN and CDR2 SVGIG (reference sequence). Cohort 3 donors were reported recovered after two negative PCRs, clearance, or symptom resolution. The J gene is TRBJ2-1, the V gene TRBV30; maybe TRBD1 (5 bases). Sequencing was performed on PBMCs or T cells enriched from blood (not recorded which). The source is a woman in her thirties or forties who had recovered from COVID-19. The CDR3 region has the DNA TGTGCCTGGAGTGTAAGGGGATCTTGGGAGCAGTTCTTC. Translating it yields CAWSVRGSWEQFF.